This note documents a single T cell receptor beta chain sequence. This clone's antigen is unknown. Nothing much larger sits one base from this clone, and base qualities are not available. Library method: the immunoSEQ multiplex PCR assay. A mixture of 60 forward primers for TCR Vbeta segments and 13 reverse primers for TCR Jbeta segments was used in the multiplex PCR. Amplification of the CDR3 region of rearranged TCR beta genes was performed with a multiplex PCR assay on genomic DNA. The Illumina HiSeq System was used to sequence the amplified TCR beta libraries as 87-base-pair reads. Under the source paper's analysis protocol: A later analysis counted tens of millions of unique TCR beta chains across the 550 to 700 repertoires, and some 11 million of these chains were shared by at least two donors. To remove PCR and sequencing errors, raw reads were error-corrected and collapsed into unique sequences using a nearest-neighbor algorithm that merged closely related sequences. Alignment of CDR3 sequences to IMGT reference sequences was used to assign V, D and J gene segments. For a sequence to be retained, a match of at least six nucleotides to both a V gene segment and a J gene segment was required. A rearrangement was called productive if the CDR3 had no stop codons and remained in frame with V and J, and every other rearrangement was called non-productive. CDR3 was defined according to IMGT convention as the region running from the second conserved V-encoded cysteine to the conserved J-encoded phenylalanine. The earlier analysis of about 530 of the donors excluded any sequence lacking an unambiguous match to a single V gene segment. An earlier analysis of about 590 of the donors classified V segments as functional when productive rearrangements were above 56.7% and as segregating when the standard deviation between donors was above 5%. A statistical classification framework was built for diagnosing cytomegalovirus status from the catalog of TCR beta chain sequences. In a later analysis, TCR nucleotide sequences were compared against IMGT/GENE-DB human TR gene sequences so that V and J genes could be assigned. In a later analysis, CDR3 sequences and most-parsimonious VDJ recombination scenarios were assigned using the TCRdist pipeline. A later analysis defined each TCR beta chain by its CDR3 amino acid sequence plus V-gene family, and excluded reads lacking a unique V-gene family. To address suspected cross-contamination and a sequencing artifact, a later analysis removed several hundred highly shared, low-generation-probability nucleotide sequences. A later analysis calculated a clonal expansion index for each public chain from normalized within-repertoire ranks of inferred template counts. Generation probabilities in a later analysis came from a VDJ recombination model fitted to out-of-frame rearrangements, and those results were checked against IGoR. A later analysis scored TCR-TCR, TCR-HLA and TCR-CMV co-occurrence with hypergeometric tests, applying a repertoire-size bias correction to TCR pairs. A later analysis estimated false discovery rates by permuting HLA or CMV assignments 20 times. In a later analysis, co-occurring TCRs were grouped using DBSCAN, and TCRdist sequence similarity was added for clustering within HLA-allele-positive subsets. Repertoires with fewer than 30,000 or more than 120,000 public chains, plus five repertoires with anomalous nucleotide sharing, were excluded from co-occurrence clustering. In its TCRdb copy, this immuneACCESS table keeps in-frame sequences only and misses some clones. Where compared with another copy, unresolved V genes explain less than half of these, and the others have no known cause. V and J calls and clone size are those listed in that table; D and trimming were worked out from the DNA. The sample contains roughly 190,000 clones, roughly a tenth of them found a single time. The top ten clones comprise approximately 1.5% of the sample.

This specimen comes from a study of cytomegalovirus exposure and HLA in healthy donors (dated by TCRdb to the late 2010s). Regarding the study in general: An earlier analysis of approximately 600 of the donors reported 250 to 300 Gb of sequence data and some 120 million unique TCR beta sequences from 150 million to 200 million T cells. An early release covering more than 500 HLA-typed donors comprised about 300 gigabases of sequencing data and roughly 86 million unique TCR sequences. Of the approximately 400 genotyped donors, roughly 76% were placed in the genetic ancestry cluster associated with self-reported Caucasian donors. The study aimed to test whether cataloging public T cell receptors could reveal signatures of past pathogen exposure. The study used immunosequencing to profile the T cell repertoires of several hundred subjects and linked those repertoires to cytomegalovirus serostatus. In addition to the first cohort of 500 to 850 subjects, a separate validation cohort of approximately 120 different subjects was used. High-throughput TCR immunosequencing, statistical association of individual TCRs with disease status, and machine learning were combined to predict cytomegalovirus infection status. To study patterns of TCR occurrence, a later analysis re-analyzed previously published TCR beta repertoires from 500 to 850 donors and added high-resolution HLA genotyping. Rather than drawing on any new phenotypic data, the later analysis identified candidate immune exposures from TCR beta sequences and the way those sequences occurred across donors. An earlier analysis of 500 to 750 of the donors applied high-throughput TCR beta sequencing to assess whether each TCR beta V gene segment acted as functional or pseudogenic. Donor age, sex, ethnicity and CMV serostatus were compiled together with the repertoire data. A later genetic analysis took genome-wide SNP genotypes for about 65% of the 666 donors and used that subset as a discovery cohort. All discovery cohort repertoires had been generated on a single sequencing platform. Both class I and class II loci were covered by HLA typing, at four-digit resolution. The number of donors typed differed by locus, with roughly 629-640 for A, B, C, DRB1 and DQB1, about 500 for DQA1, 600 to 610 for DPA1, and some 440 for DPB1. A handful of DR-DQ haplotypes were handled as single units for association and clustering because linkage in the cohort was strong. Among around 400 genotyped donors of the cohort, an average of approximately 240,000 unique TCR beta nucleotide sequences were sequenced per donor, 15% to 20% of them non-productive. The paper's findings and limits, for the study overall: A later analysis found that most CMV-associated TCR beta chains appeared HLA-restricted, with HLA associations seemingly driven largely by CMV exposure. The presence/absence analyses assumed that sequencing depth was roughly uniform across donors, and that assumption may not be true. The authors suggested that the approach could potentially be generalized to other disease states and immunological phenotypes. A later genetic analysis associated a missense DCLRE1C variant with V-gene and J-gene trimming of TCR beta chains, and an independent cohort replicated the association. For the cohort, immune exposure information was limited to CMV serostatus. Strong co-occurrence of HLA alleles, especially DR and DQ, made assigning TCR associations to individual alleles difficult. This cohort had only TCR beta chains sequenced, and the lack of alpha or paired-chain data limited which features could be detected. A further reported finding was that TCR beta sequences accurately predicted the HLA-A and HLA-B alleles for most subjects in the first cohort. Linkage disequilibrium might explain the correlated functional status among segregating V segments, but an unknown experimental factor could not be ruled out. A later analysis found that TCR association rates varied across HLA loci, with DRB1 alleles showing the most associated TCRs and HLA-C alleles the fewest. The classifier was reported to diagnose cytomegalovirus status with high specificity and sensitivity in both the original cohort and the validation cohort. The study gave a list of 150 to 200 TCR beta chains associated with cytomegalovirus. Most TCR sequences were observed very rarely across donors, whereas some public TCRs were present in many individuals. In a later analysis, several top co-occurrence clusters were reported to appear linked to parvovirus B19, influenza, CMV and Epstein-Barr virus. In a later analysis, HLA-associated TCR beta chains were found to be more clonally expanded and to have lower generation probabilities than equally common non-associated chains. In an earlier analysis of about 540 of the donors, most TCR beta V segments were observed in productive rearrangements about 87% or about 30% of the time, broadly matching IMGT annotations. In a later genetic analysis, fewer N-insertions in productive TCRs were reported among donors in an Asian-associated ancestry cluster than the approximately 630-donor mean. Because HLA typing was missing for some donors at each locus, association tests included only the typed subset. A later analysis associated approximately 17,000 TCR beta sequences with specific HLA alleles at a false discovery rate of 0.05. In vitro tests confirmed that three of the cytomegalovirus-associated TCR beta chains recognize cytomegalovirus antigens. A group of highly shared sequence variants was considered likely to be a technical artifact of the sequencing pipeline. Because counts were too low, about 15 rarely observed V segments, including chromosome 9 orphons, were left out of the earlier analysis of 587 of the donors.

In total, over 600 healthy bone marrow donors made up the cohort. At the time of sampling, all cohort members were nominally healthy, though unrecorded immune exposures were likely present. The donor was CMV seropositive and belonged to the group of more than 250 seropositive cohort members. Every donor gave a peripheral blood sample, and the peripheral blood mononuclear cells from that sample were used for TCR beta sequencing. Genomic DNA extraction from the blood cell samples was performed with the Qiagen DNeasy Blood Extraction Kit. This TCR was recovered from a woman aged 25-40 years in good health and CMV-seropositive. The sample was PBMCs.

The DNA sequence is given as TGTGCCAGCAGCGGACAACCGAGCTCCTACAATGAGCAGTTCTTC. Translation gives CASSGQPSSYNEQFF. The sequence joins TRBV9 to TRBJ2-1; the D gene is not confidently resolved. CDR1 and CDR2 are read off the germline V gene as SGDLS and YYNGEE. The cysteine opens and the phenylalanine closes a CDR3 of 15 amino acids. Only CDR3 DNA is held: 45 bases, read in frame from base 1. V is pared back by 3 bases and J by 0 bases, with 10 bases lying between the germline termini.